Listed below are T cell receptor beta chains from one sample, sequenced in a study of Graves' ophthalmopathy and Graves' hyperthyroidism. TCRdb recomputed calls from the multiplex PCR reads with MiXCR, one row per CDR3 protein. The sample contains about 150,000 distinct CDR3 sequences, over 35% of which appear only once. The specimen was peripheral blood. The source of these receptors is a middle-aged woman with Graves' ophthalmopathy. Each CDR3 is given with its conserved first and last residue. A D gene is named only where the DNA matches it firmly. Clone size is shown for a subset of rows, as once, few, many or a class of expanded clone.

v_gene: TRBV5-1; j_gene: TRBJ2-5; abundance: many; d_gene: -; CDR3nt: TGCGCCAGCAGCTTGGTTTCAGGCCTACAAGAGACCCAGTACTTC; CDR3aa: CASSLVSGLQETQYF
v_gene: TRBV19; j_gene: TRBJ1-2; abundance: many; d_gene: -; CDR3nt: TGTGCCAGTAGTATCGGCGCGACGGCCTATGGCTACACCTTC; CDR3aa: CASSIGATAYGYTF
v_gene: TRBV16; j_gene: TRBJ2-7; abundance: many; d_gene: -; CDR3nt: TGTGCCAGCAGCCAAACAAGGGGCCACGAGCAGTACTTC; CDR3aa: CASSQTRGHEQYF
v_gene: TRBV12-3/TRBV12-4; j_gene: TRBJ1-2; abundance: many; d_gene: TRBD1; CDR3nt: TGTGCCAGCAGGCCAGGGGGTAACTATGGCTACACCTTC; CDR3aa: CASRPGGNYGYTF
v_gene: TRBV28; j_gene: TRBJ1-1; abundance: many; d_gene: -; CDR3nt: TGTGCCAGCCTTACCGGCCTGAACACTGAAGCTTTCTTT; CDR3aa: CASLTGLNTEAFF
v_gene: TRBV4-2; j_gene: TRBJ2-5; abundance: many; d_gene: TRBD2; CDR3nt: TGTGCCAGCAGCCCGGGGACTAGGCAAGAGACCCAGTACTTC; CDR3aa: CASSPGTRQETQYF
v_gene: TRBV20-1; j_gene: TRBJ2-7; abundance: many; d_gene: -; CDR3nt: TGCAGTGCTGGGTCCGGCTTTAATCCCGAGCAGTACTTC; CDR3aa: CSAGSGFNPEQYF
v_gene: TRBV4-1; j_gene: TRBJ1-1; abundance: many; d_gene: TRBD1; CDR3nt: TGCGCCAGCAGCCAGACAGGGACTGAAGCTTTCTTT; CDR3aa: CASSQTGTEAFF
v_gene: TRBV6-2/TRBV6-3; j_gene: TRBJ1-2; abundance: -; d_gene: -; CDR3nt: TGTGCCAGCAGTACCCCCAGGTCCATAGTAAGCGGCTACACCTTC; CDR3aa: CASSTPRSIVSGYTF
v_gene: TRBV6-2/TRBV6-3; j_gene: TRBJ2-7; abundance: -; d_gene: TRBD1; CDR3nt: TGTGCCAGCTCCTCGATTAGAGTCGGACAGGGAAGTTTGCTCGAGCAGTACTTC; CDR3aa: CASSSIRVGQGSLLEQYF
v_gene: TRBV20-1; j_gene: TRBJ2-7; abundance: many; d_gene: -; CDR3nt: TGCAGTGCTAGGGCCCCGAGGGGGGAGGTCGACGAGCAGTACTTC; CDR3aa: CSARAPRGEVDEQYF
v_gene: TRBV28; j_gene: TRBJ2-7; abundance: many; d_gene: -; CDR3nt: TGTGCCAGCAAATTAGGGGCAGGCTACGAGCAGTACTTC; CDR3aa: CASKLGAGYEQYF
v_gene: TRBV28; j_gene: TRBJ1-5; abundance: many; d_gene: TRBD1; CDR3nt: TGTGCCAGCAGCTATGGACAGGGTGGTGATCTAGAGCCCCAGCATTTT; CDR3aa: CASSYGQGGDLEPQHF
v_gene: TRBV6-1; j_gene: TRBJ1-2; abundance: -; d_gene: -; CDR3nt: TGTGCCAGCAGTGAACCCCCGGGCTATGGCTACACCTTC; CDR3aa: CASSEPPGYGYTF
v_gene: TRBV6-5; j_gene: TRBJ2-7; abundance: few; d_gene: -; CDR3nt: TGTGCCAGCAGTTACTCTTCCCGGCCGAGGACAGAGCAGTACTTC; CDR3aa: CASSYSSRPRTEQYF
v_gene: TRBV5-1; j_gene: TRBJ1-5; abundance: -; d_gene: -; CDR3nt: TGCGCCAGCAGCTTGACAACAGGGCGTCAGCCCCAGCATTTT; CDR3aa: CASSLTTGRQPQHF
v_gene: TRBV14; j_gene: TRBJ2-5; abundance: many; d_gene: TRBD2; CDR3nt: TGTGCCAGCAGCCACGGGAGGTTAGAGACCCAGTACTTC; CDR3aa: CASSHGRLETQYF